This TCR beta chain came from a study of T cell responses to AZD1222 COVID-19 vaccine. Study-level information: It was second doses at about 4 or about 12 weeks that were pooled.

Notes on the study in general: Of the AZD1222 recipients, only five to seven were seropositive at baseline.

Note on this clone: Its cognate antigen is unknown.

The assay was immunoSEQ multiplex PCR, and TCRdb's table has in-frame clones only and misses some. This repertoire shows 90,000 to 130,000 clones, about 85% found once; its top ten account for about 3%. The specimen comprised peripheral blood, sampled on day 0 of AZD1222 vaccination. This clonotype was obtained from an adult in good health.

Here the CDR3 reads CASSLLAGGPADTGELFF. CDR3 nucleotides: TGTGCCAGCAGCTTACTAGCGGGAGGGCCGGCAGACACCGGGGAGCTGTTTTTT. The chain links TRBV7-3 to TRBJ2-2; TRBD2 agrees at 12 bases. CDR1 is SGHTA and CDR2 is FQGTGA in the germline V gene. V trimming: 2 bases; J trimming: 3 bases; junction bases outside the gene matches: 7. CDR3 length equals 18 residues.